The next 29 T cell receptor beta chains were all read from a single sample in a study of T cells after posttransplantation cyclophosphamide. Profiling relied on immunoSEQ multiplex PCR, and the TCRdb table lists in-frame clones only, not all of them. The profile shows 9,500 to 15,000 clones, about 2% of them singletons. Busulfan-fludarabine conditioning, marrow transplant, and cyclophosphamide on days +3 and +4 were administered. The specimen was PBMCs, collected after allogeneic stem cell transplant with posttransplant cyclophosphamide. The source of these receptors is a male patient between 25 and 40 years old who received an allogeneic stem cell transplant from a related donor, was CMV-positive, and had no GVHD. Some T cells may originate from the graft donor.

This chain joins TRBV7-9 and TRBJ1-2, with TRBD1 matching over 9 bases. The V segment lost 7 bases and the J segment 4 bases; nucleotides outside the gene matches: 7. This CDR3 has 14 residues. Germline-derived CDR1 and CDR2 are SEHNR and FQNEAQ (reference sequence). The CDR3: CASTLQGAFYGYTF. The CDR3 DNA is TGTGCCAGCACTCTACAGGGGGCCTTCTATGGCTACACCTTC.

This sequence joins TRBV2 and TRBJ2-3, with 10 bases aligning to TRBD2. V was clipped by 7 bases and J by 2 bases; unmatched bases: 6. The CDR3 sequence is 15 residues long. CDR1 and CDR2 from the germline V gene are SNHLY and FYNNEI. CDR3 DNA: TGTGCCAGCAAGGGACTAGCGACCTTCACAGATACGCAGTATTTT. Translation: CASKGLATFTDTQYF. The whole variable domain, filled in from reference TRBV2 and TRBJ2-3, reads EPEVTQTPSHQVTQMGQEVILRCVPISNHLYFYWYRQILGQKVEFLVSFYNNEISEKSEIFDDQFSVERPDGSNFTLKIRSTKLEDSAMYFCASKGLATFTDTQYFGPGTRLTVL.

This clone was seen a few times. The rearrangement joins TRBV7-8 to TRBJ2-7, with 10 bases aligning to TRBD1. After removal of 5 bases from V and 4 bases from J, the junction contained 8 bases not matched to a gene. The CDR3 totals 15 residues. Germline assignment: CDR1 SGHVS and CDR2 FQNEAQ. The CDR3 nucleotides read TGTGCCAGCAGCACCCTAGACAGGGGGCTTTACGAGCAGTACTTC. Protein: CASSTLDRGLYEQYF. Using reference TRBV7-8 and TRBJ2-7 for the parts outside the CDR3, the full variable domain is GAGVSQSPRYKVAKRGQDVALRCDPISGHVSLFWYQQALGQGPEFLTYFQNEAQLDKSGLPSDRFFAERPEGSVSTLKIQRTQQEDSAVYLCASSTLDRGLYEQYFGPGTRLTVT.

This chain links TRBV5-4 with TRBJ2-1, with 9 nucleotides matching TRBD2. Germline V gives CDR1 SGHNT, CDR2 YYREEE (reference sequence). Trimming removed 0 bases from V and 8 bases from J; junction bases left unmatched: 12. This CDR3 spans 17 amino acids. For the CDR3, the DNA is TGTGCCAGCAGCTTGGCCTCAGCGGGAGGATTACGTGATGAGCAGTTCTTC. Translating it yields CASSLASAGGLRDEQFF.

The CDR3 bases are TGTGCCAGCAGCTTAGGCGGGAGCCAAGAGACCCAGTACTTC. It encodes CASSLGGSQETQYF. The chain couples TRBV7-3 to TRBJ2-5; 7 bases fit TRBD2. The CDR3 is 14 amino acids. With V trimmed by 2 bases and J by 1 base, 1 base remained unmatched. The V gene's germline CDR1 is SGHTA and CDR2 FQGTGA.

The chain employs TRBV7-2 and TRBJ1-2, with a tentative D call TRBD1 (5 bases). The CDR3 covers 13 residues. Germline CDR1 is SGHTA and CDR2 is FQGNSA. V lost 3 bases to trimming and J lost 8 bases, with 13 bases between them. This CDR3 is CASSLTARVGYTF. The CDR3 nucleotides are TGTGCCAGCAGCTTGACAGCCCGGGTGGGCTACACCTTC.

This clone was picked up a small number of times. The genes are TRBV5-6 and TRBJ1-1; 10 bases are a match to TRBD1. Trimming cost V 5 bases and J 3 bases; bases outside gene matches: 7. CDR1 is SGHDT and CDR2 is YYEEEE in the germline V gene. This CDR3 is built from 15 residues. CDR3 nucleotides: TGTGCCAGCAGTAGGGACAGGGGTCGCGACACTGAAGCTTTCTTT. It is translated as CASSRDRGRDTEAFF.

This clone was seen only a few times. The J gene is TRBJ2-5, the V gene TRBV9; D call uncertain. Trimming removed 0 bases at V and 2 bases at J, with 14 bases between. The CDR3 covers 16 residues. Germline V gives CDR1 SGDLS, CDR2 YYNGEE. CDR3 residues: CASSVDAGWVQETQYF. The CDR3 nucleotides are TGTGCCAGCAGCGTAGACGCAGGTTGGGTTCAAGAGACCCAGTACTTC.

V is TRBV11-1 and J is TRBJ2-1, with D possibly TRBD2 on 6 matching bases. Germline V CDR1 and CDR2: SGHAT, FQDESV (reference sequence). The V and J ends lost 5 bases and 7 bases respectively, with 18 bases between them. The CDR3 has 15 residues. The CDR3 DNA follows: TGTGCCAGCAGCGAGACTAGATCCTTGGGAAATGAGCAGTTCTTC. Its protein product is CASSETRSLGNEQFF.

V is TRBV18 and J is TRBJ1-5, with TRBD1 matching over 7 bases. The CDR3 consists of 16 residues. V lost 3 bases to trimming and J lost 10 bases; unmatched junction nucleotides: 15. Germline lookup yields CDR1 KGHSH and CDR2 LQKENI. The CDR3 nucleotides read TGTGCCAGCTCACCTCAGGGGGTGTCTGGAATCATTCCCCAGCATTTT. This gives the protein CASSPQGVSGIIPQHF.

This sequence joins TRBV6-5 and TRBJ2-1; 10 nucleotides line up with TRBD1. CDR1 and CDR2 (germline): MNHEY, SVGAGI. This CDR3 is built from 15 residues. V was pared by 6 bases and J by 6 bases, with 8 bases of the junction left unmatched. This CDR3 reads CASSRDRGGLNEQFF. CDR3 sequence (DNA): TGTGCCAGCAGCCGGGACAGGGGAGGGCTCAATGAGCAGTTCTTC.

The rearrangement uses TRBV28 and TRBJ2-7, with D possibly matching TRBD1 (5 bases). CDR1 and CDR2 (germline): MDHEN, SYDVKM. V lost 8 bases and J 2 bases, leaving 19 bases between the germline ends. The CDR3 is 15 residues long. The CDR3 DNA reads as TGTGCCAGCGGCACCTCAGGGAAAGGAACCTACGAGCAGTACTTC. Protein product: CASGTSGKGTYEQYF.

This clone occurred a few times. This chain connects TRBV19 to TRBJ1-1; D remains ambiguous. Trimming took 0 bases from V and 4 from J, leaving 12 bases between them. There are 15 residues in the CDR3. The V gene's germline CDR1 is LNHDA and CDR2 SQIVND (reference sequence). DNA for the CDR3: TGTGCCAGTAGTATAGATCATGAGGAAGGCACTGAAGCTTTCTTT. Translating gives CASSIDHEEGTEAFF.

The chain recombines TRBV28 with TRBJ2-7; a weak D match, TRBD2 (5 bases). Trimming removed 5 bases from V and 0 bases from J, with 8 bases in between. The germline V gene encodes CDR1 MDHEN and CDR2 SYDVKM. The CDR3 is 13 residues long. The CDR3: CASSSGSSYEQYF. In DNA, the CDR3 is TGTGCCAGCAGTAGCGGCAGCTCCTACGAGCAGTACTTC.

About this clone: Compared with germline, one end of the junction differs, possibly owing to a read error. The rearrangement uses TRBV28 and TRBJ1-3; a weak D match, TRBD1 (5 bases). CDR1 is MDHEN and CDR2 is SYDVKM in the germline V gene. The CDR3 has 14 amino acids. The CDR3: CASSLGRVGDTIYF. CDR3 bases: TGTGCCAGCAGCTTGGGCAGGGTTGGAGACACCATATATTTT.

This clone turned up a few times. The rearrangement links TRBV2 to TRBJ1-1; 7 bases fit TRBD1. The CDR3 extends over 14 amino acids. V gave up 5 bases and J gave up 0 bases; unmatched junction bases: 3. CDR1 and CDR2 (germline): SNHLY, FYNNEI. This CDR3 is CASSSGQLNTEAFF. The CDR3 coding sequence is TGTGCCAGCAGTTCGGGACAGCTGAACACTGAAGCTTTCTTT.

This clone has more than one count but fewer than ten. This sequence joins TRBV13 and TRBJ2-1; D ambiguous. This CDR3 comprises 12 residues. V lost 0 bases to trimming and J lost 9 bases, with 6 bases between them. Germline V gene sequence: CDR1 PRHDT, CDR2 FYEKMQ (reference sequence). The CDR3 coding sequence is TGTGCCAGCAGCTTAGGAGAGCGTGAGCAGTTCTTC. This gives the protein CASSLGEREQFF.

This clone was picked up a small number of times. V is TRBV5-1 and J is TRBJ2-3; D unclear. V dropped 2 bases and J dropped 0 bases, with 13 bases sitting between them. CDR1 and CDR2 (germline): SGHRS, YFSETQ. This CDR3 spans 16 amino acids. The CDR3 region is CASSFFRSSSTDTQYF. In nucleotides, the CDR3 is TGCGCCAGCAGCTTTTTCAGGTCTTCTAGCACAGATACGCAGTATTTT.

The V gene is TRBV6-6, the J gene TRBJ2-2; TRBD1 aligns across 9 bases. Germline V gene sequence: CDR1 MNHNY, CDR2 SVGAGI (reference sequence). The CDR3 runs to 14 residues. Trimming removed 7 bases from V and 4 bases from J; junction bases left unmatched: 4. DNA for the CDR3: TGTGCCAGCAACGGACAGGGGCCCACCGGGGAGCTGTTTTTT. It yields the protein CASNGQGPTGELFF.

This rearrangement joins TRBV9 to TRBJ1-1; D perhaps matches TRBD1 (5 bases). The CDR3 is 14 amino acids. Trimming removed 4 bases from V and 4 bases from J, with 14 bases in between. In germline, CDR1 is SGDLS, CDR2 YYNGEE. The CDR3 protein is CASSRDSGGTEAFF. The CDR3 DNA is TGTGCCAGCAGCAGGGACTCTGGAGGCACTGAAGCTTTCTTT.

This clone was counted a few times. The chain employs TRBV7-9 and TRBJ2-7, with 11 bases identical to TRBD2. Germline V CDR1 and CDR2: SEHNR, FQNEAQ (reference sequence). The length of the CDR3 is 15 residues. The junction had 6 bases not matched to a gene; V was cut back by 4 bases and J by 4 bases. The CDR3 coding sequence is TGTGCCAGCAGCTCAGAGCCTAGCGGGAGGTACGAGCAGTACTTC. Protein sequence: CASSSEPSGRYEQYF.

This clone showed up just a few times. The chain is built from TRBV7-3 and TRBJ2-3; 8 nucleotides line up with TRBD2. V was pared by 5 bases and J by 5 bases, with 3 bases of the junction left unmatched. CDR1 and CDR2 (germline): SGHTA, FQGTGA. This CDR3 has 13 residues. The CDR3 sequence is CASSPRGGDTQYF. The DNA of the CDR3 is TGTGCCAGCAGCCCACGGGGGGGAGATACGCAGTATTTT.

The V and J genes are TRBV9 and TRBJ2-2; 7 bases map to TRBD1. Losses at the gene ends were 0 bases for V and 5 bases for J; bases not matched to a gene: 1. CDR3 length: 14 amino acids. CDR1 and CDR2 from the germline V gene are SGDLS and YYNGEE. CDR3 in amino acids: CASSVEGATGELFF. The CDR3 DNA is TGTGCCAGCAGCGTAGAGGGGGCGACCGGGGAGCTGTTTTTT. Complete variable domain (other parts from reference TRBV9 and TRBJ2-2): DSGVTQTPKHLITATGQRVTLRCSPRSGDLSVYWYQQSLDQGLQFLIQYYNGEERAKGNILERFSAQQFPDLHSELNLSSLELGDSALYFCASSVEGATGELFFGEGSRLTVL.

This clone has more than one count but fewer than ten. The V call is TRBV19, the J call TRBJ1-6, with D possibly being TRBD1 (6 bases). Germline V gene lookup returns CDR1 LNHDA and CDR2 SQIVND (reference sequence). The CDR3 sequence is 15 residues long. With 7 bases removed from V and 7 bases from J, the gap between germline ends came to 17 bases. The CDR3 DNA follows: TGTGCCAGTATGTTAATTGGACAGTCCAATTCACCCCTCCACTTT. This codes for CASMLIGQSNSPLHF.

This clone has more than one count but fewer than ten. As DNA, the CDR3 is TGTGCCAGCATGGGACTAGCGGGTTCCTACGAGCAGTACTTC. This codes for CASMGLAGSYEQYF. The V gene is TRBV2, the J gene TRBJ2-7; TRBD2 agrees at 12 bases. From germline, CDR1 is SNHLY and CDR2 FYNNEI. V trimming: 7 bases; J trimming: 1 base; junction bases outside the gene matches: 2. The CDR3 runs to 14 residues.

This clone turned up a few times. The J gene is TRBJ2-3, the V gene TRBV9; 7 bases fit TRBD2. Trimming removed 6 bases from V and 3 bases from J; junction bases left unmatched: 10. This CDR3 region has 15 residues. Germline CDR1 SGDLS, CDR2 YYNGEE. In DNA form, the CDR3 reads TGTGCCAGCAACGCCCGGGGGGTGGTGACAGATACGCAGTATTTT. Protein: CASNARGVVTDTQYF.

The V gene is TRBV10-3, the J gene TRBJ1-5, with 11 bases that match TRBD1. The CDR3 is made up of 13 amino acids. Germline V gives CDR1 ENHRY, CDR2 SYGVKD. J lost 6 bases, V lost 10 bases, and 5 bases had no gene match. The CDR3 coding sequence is TGTGCCACAACCGGGACAGGGGGTCAGCCCCAGCATTTT. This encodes CATTGTGGQPQHF.

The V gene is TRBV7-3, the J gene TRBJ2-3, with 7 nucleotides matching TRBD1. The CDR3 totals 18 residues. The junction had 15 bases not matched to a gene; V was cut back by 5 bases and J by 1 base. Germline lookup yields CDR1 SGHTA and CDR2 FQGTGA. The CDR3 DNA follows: TGTGCCAGCAGCAAACAGGGGAGTGGGATTTTCGGCACAGATACGCAGTATTTT. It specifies CASSKQGSGIFGTDTQYF. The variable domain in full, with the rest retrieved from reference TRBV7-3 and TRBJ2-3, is GAGVSQTPSNKVTEKGKYVELRCDPISGHTALYWYRQSLGQGPEFLIYFQGTGAADDSGLPNDRFFAVRPEGSVSTLKIQRTERGDSAVYLCASSKQGSGIFGTDTQYFGPGTRLTVL.

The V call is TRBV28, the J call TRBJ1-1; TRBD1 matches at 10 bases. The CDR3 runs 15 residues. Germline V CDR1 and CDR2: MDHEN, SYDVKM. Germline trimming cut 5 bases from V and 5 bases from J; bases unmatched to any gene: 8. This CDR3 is CASSTPGQGNTEAFF. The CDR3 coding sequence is TGTGCCAGCAGTACCCCGGGACAGGGGAATACTGAAGCTTTCTTT.